A single sample gave rise to the 4 T cell receptor beta chains below, sequenced in a study of blood T cell repertoires in COVID-19. Libraries were prepared by immunoSEQ multiplex PCR; TCRdb keeps only in-frame clonotypes and omits some of them. The sample consists of 310,000 or so clones, about nine tenths of them appearing once. Sample: PBMCs or T cells enriched from blood (not recorded which). The receptors come from a woman between 35 and 50 years old who had recovered from COVID-19.

The V and J genes are TRBV11-3 and TRBJ1-1; D may be TRBD1 (5 bases). The CDR3 has 12 residues. Trimming cost V 2 bases and J 8 bases, with 9 bases left between them. Germline V gives CDR1 SGHNT, CDR2 YENEEA. As DNA, the CDR3 is TGTGCCAGCAGCTTAATTTCAGGGGAAGCTTTCTTT. Protein: CASSLISGEAFF.

The sample holds one count of this clone. The V and J genes are TRBV5-6 and TRBJ2-7; TRBD1 agrees at 10 bases. Germline V gene sequence: CDR1 SGHDT, CDR2 YYEEEE. J gave up 4 bases and V 7 bases, and 2 bases lay outside the gene matches. CDR3 size: 12 residues. The CDR3 sequence: CASGGQGYEQYF. The CDR3 nucleotides read TGTGCCAGCGGGGGACAGGGGTACGAGCAGTACTTC.

The chain carries TRBV7-3 and TRBJ1-6; 7 nucleotides match TRBD1. The length of the CDR3 is 14 residues. Losses at the gene ends were 5 bases for V and 7 bases for J; bases not matched to a gene: 5. From germline, CDR1 is SGHTA and CDR2 FQGTGA. The CDR3 region has the DNA TGTGCCAGCAGCGTGGGACAGCTGAATTCACCCCTCCACTTT. This codes for CASSVGQLNSPLHF.

This rearrangement joins TRBV2 to TRBJ1-6; 8 positions match TRBD1. CDR3 length equals 13 residues. Germline CDR1 reads SNHLY; CDR2 reads FYNNEI. V lost 10 bases, J lost 7 bases, and 6 bases stayed unmatched. This CDR3 reads CATRGQGNSPLHF. Written as DNA, the CDR3 is TGTGCCACCAGGGGGCAGGGGAATTCACCCCTCCACTTT.